The 16 T cell receptor beta chains reported below all come from one sample, sequenced in a study of T-cell memory formation after mild COVID-19. Each CDR3 protein is one row after TCRdb ran MiXCR on the 5' RACE reads. The sample yields roughly 110,000 distinct CDR3 sequences, roughly 20% seen once. Sequencing was done on a sample of PBMCs or a T cell subset sorted from them (not recorded which). The receptors were gathered from a man younger than 30 who had mild COVID-19 (a few samples of this study predate the infection). Cell type and time point are not known.

J is TRBJ1-4 and V is TRBV24-1, with 7 bases fitting TRBD1. The CDR3 has 14 residues. The V and J ends lost 9 bases and 3 bases, in that order; junction bases with no gene match: 6. From germline, CDR1 is KGHDR and CDR2 SFDVKD. In nucleotides, the CDR3 is TGTGCCACCTCCGCCGGGACAGCTAATGAAAAACTGTTTTTT. Amino acids: CATSAGTANEKLFF.

This chain joins TRBV5-6 and TRBJ2-1; no clear D gene. Per the germline V gene, CDR1 is SGHDT and CDR2 is YYEEEE. With 3 bases removed from V and 0 bases from J, the gap between germline ends came to 16 bases. This CDR3 region has 17 residues. CDR3 residues: CASSWLKGGSSYNEQFF. The CDR3 region has the DNA TGTGCCAGCAGCTGGCTTAAGGGCGGCAGCTCCTACAATGAGCAGTTCTTC.

The chain carries TRBV4-3 and TRBJ1-1; D ambiguous. The V end was cut by 3 bases, the J end by 0 bases, with 11 bases between. The CDR3 length is 15 residues. The V gene's germline CDR1 is LGHNA and CDR2 YSLEER. This CDR3 reads CASSHSSTVNTEAFF. The CDR3 nucleotides read TGCGCCAGCAGCCATAGCTCGACCGTGAACACTGAAGCTTTCTTT.

The sample holds a few counts of this clonotype. The chain carries TRBV7-6 and TRBJ2-2; 8 positions match TRBD1. CDR3 size: 14 residues. CDR1 and CDR2 (germline): SGHVS, FNYEAQ. V dropped 5 bases and J dropped 4; count of bases not matched to a gene: 3. The CDR3 region has the DNA TGTGCCAGCAGCGCACAGGGGGGCACCGGGGAGCTGTTTTTT. This encodes CASSAQGGTGELFF.

The J gene is TRBJ2-7, the V gene TRBV10-3; the D is unclear. Germline loops: CDR1 ENHRY, CDR2 SYGVKD. The CDR3 length is 16 residues. V was shortened by 3 bases and J by 2 bases, with 17 bases between the two germline ends. The CDR3 here is CAISEVGTKVPYEQYV. As DNA, the CDR3 is TGTGCCATCAGTGAAGTAGGCACCAAAGTTCCCTACGAGCAGTACGTC.

This clonotype was seen a handful of times. The chain is built from TRBV7-9 and TRBJ2-5; maybe TRBD1 (5 bases). The V gene lost 5 bases and the J gene lost 5 bases, with 12 bases spanning the gap. Germline CDR1 and CDR2: SEHNR and FQNEAQ (reference sequence). The CDR3 is 13 residues long. The CDR3 is CASSHDSEETQYF. DNA of the CDR3: TGTGCCAGCAGCCACGACAGTGAGGAGACCCAGTACTTC.

The chain is built from TRBV10-3 and TRBJ2-1; 7 nucleotides line up with TRBD1. V shed 2 bases, J shed 6 bases, and the junction held 19 bases outside the gene matches. The germline CDR1 and CDR2 sequences are ENHRY and SYGVKD. The CDR3 runs 19 residues. CDR3 loop: CAISEPGMTGIPYRNEQFF. In nucleotides, the CDR3 is TGTGCCATCAGTGAGCCCGGTATGACAGGGATCCCGTACCGCAATGAGCAGTTCTTC.

The J gene is TRBJ1-1, the V gene TRBV5-1; tentatively, D is TRBD1 (5 bases). This CDR3 is built from 15 residues. Germline CDR1 reads SGHRS; CDR2 reads YFSETQ. Trimming stripped 0 bases from V and 4 bases from J, with 13 bases between. This chain's CDR3 is CASSLVPGRGTEAFF. CDR3 bases: TGCGCCAGCAGCTTGGTTCCAGGGCGGGGCACTGAAGCTTTCTTT.

This clonotype was observed a few times. The chain links TRBV6-5 to TRBJ2-7; 12 bases match TRBD2. V lost 2 bases to trimming and J lost 2 bases; unmatched junction nucleotides: 1. The length of the CDR3 is 15 residues. Germline V gives CDR1 MNHEY, CDR2 SVGAGI. DNA for the CDR3: TGTGCCAGCAGTTACGCTAGCGGGGGGGCCTACGAGCAGTACTTC. It translates to CASSYASGGAYEQYF.

This clonotype was seen just once. This sequence joins TRBV24-1 and TRBJ2-1, with a tentative D call TRBD2 (6 bases). The V gene lost 7 bases and the J gene lost 6 bases, with 9 bases spanning the gap. The germline V gene has CDR1 KGHDR and CDR2 SFDVKD. The CDR3 covers 12 residues. The CDR3 sequence is CATSGGRNEQFF. The CDR3 DNA follows: TGTGCCACCAGCGGGGGACGCAATGAGCAGTTCTTC.

The rearrangement links TRBV6-2 or TRBV6-3 to TRBJ1-1; 10 bases align to TRBD1. The CDR3 loop spans 14 amino acids. The germline CDR1 and CDR2 sequences are MNHEY and SVGEGT. V was clipped by 6 bases and J by 3 bases; unmatched bases: 4. CDR3 region: CASSDRGPDTEAFF. CDR3 sequence (DNA): TGTGCCAGCAGCGACAGGGGGCCGGACACTGAAGCTTTCTTT.

In DNA form, the CDR3 reads TGTGCCAGCAGTTACCGGACAGCCGCGAACACCGGGGAGCTGTTTTTT. This encodes CASSYRTAANTGELFF. This rearrangement joins TRBV6-5 to TRBJ2-2, with D maybe TRBD1 (6 bases). The CDR3 totals 16 residues. Germline lookup yields CDR1 MNHEY and CDR2 SVGAGI. V gave up 2 bases and J gave up 0 bases, with 10 bases separating them.

The chain recombines TRBV7-3 with TRBJ2-2; no firm D call. The CDR3 runs to 13 residues. Trimming took off 5 bases at V and 4 bases at J, with 8 bases between the two ends. Germline V gene lookup returns CDR1 SGHTA and CDR2 FQGTGA. The CDR3: CASSLQFTGELFF. CDR3 bases: TGTGCCAGCAGCCTCCAGTTCACCGGGGAGCTGTTTTTT.

The V gene is TRBV4-3, the J gene TRBJ1-4; D is ambiguous. Germline values: CDR1 LGHNA, CDR2 YSLEER. V dropped 4 bases and J dropped 4 bases, with 22 bases sitting between them. The CDR3 is made up of 18 amino acids. Here the CDR3 reads CASSPRTMVEQYNEKLFF. The CDR3 nucleotides read TGCGCCAGCAGCCCCCGTACCATGGTGGAACAGTATAATGAAAAACTGTTTTTT.

The genes are TRBV12-3 or TRBV12-4 and TRBJ1-1; no definite D call. This CDR3 spans 12 amino acids. The germline V and J ends were trimmed by 7 bases and 1 base, with 7 bases remaining between them. CDR3 residues: CASTKGNTEAFF. The CDR3 DNA follows: TGTGCCAGCACTAAGGGGAACACTGAAGCTTTCTTT.

The V gene is TRBV29-1, the J gene TRBJ2-2, with D possibly TRBD1 on 6 matching bases. Trimming took 1 base from V and 1 from J, leaving 7 bases between them. The CDR3 contains 14 residues. Per germline, CDR1 SQVTM and CDR2 ANQGSEA. Here the CDR3 reads CSVEGGQNTGELFF. CDR3 DNA sequence: TGCAGCGTTGAAGGGGGACAGAACACCGGGGAGCTGTTTTTT.